This TCR beta chain comes out of a study of cytomegalovirus exposure and HLA in healthy donors. Study-wide results and limits: Later on, an analysis showed TCR association rates differing by HLA locus, with DRB1 the most and HLA-C the fewest. A later analysis reportedly identified an Asian-associated ancestry cluster as carrying fewer N-insertions than the approximately 670-donor mean.

This clone has just a few counts. Its target is unknown. PCR employed 60 Vbeta and 13 Jbeta primers. Libraries were prepared by immunoSEQ multiplex PCR; TCRdb keeps only in-frame clonotypes and omits some of them. The data hold around 200,000 clones, with approximately 67% observed a single time. Material for sequencing was PBMCs. This TCR was sampled from a man aged 40-49 years in good health and CMV-seronegative.

The CDR3 DNA follows: TGTGCCAGCACTACGGCGGGATTGCACGGCTACACCTTC. Residues: CASTTAGLHGYTF. This rearrangement joins TRBV6-5 to TRBJ1-2; D is ambiguous. V dropped 7 bases and J dropped 8 bases, with 17 bases sitting between them. Germline V gene data show CDR1 as MNHEY and CDR2 as SVGAGI. This CDR3 region has 13 residues.